The next 25 T cell receptor beta chains were all read from a single sample in a study of blood T cell repertoires in COVID-19. Some clones are missing from TCRdb's copy, which holds only in-frame ones; the method was immunoSEQ multiplex PCR. The table includes just over 650,000 clones, 80% to 90% detected once. The sequenced material came from peripheral blood. Receptors were obtained from a woman in her late teens or twenties with acute or convalescent COVID-19.

This chain links TRBV6-5 with TRBJ2-7; D possibly corresponds to TRBD2 (5 bases). Deletions cut 6 bases from V and 6 bases from J, with 12 bases between. This CDR3 contains 12 residues. Germline lookup yields CDR1 MNHEY and CDR2 SVGAGI. CDR3 amino acids: CASRAGEVEQYF. In nucleotides, the CDR3 is TGTGCCAGCAGAGCCGGGGAAGTCGAGCAGTACTTC.

The J gene is TRBJ2-7, the V gene TRBV5-1; D may be TRBD1 (6 bases). V shed 5 bases and J shed 0 bases, with 9 bases lying between them. The CDR3 length is 13 residues. CDR1 is SGHRS and CDR2 is YFSETQ in the germline V gene. CDR3 nucleotides: TGCGCCAGCAGGAAGGGGGACTCCTACGAGCAGTACTTC. Amino acids: CASRKGDSYEQYF. The variable domain in full, with the rest retrieved from reference TRBV5-1 and TRBJ2-7, is KAGVTQTPRYLIKTRGQQVTLSCSPISGHRSVSWYQQTPGQGLQFLFEYFSETQRNKGNFPGRFSGRQFSNSRSEMNVSTLELGDSALYLCASRKGDSYEQYFGPGTRLTVT.

The CDR3 sequence is CASSVTVGNTIYF. The CDR3 nucleotides read TGTGCCAGCAGCGTGACTGTTGGAAACACCATATATTTT. This rearrangement joins TRBV7-7 to TRBJ1-3; D is undetermined. This CDR3 region has 13 residues. Looked up from germline, CDR1 is SSHAT and CDR2 is FNYEAQ (reference sequence). Trimming shortened V by 5 bases and J by 3 bases, and 8 bases separated the two germline ends.

V is TRBV19 and J is TRBJ1-3, with no clear D. Germline-derived CDR1 and CDR2 are LNHDA and SQIVND (reference sequence). V lost 7 bases to trimming and J lost 4 bases, with 14 bases between them. The CDR3 has 14 amino acids. CDR3 nucleotides: TGTGCCAGTACCTTCCCCGGGTCCGGAAACACCATATATTTT. Its protein product is CASTFPGSGNTIYF.

The chain joins TRBV29-1 to TRBJ1-2, with TRBD1 identical over 9 bases. Losses at the gene ends were 7 bases for V and 8 bases for J; bases not matched to a gene: 11. Germline V lookup: CDR1 SQVTM, CDR2 ANQGSEA. This CDR3 region has 13 residues. CDR3 in amino acids: CSAGTGRGIGYTF. CDR3 nucleotides: TGCAGCGCTGGGACAGGGAGGGGAATAGGCTACACCTTC.

As regards this clone: Different DNA sequences within this sample yield the same CDR3. The chain combines TRBV6-5 with TRBJ1-1, with a possible D match to TRBD1 (5 bases). This CDR3 has 14 residues. V dropped 2 bases and J dropped 4 bases, with 11 bases sitting between them. CDR1 MNHEY and CDR2 SVGAGI come from the germline V gene. CDR3 coding DNA: TGTGCCAGCAGTTACAGGGGAGGCGGCACTGAAGCTTTCTTT. It encodes CASSYRGGGTEAFF.

The rearrangement links TRBV25-1 to TRBJ2-5; D may be TRBD1 (6 bases). Between the trimmed V and J ends, which lost 3 bases and 5 bases, there was a span of 22 bases. Per the germline V gene, CDR1 is MGHDK and CDR2 is SYGVNS. The CDR3 loop spans 17 amino acids. DNA of the CDR3: TGTGCCAGCAGTGATTCTATGGGGGCGGCCAGCAGGGAGACCCAGTACTTC. This encodes CASSDSMGAASRETQYF.

The rearrangement joins TRBV5-1 to TRBJ1-1; D gene uncertain. The V gene's germline CDR1 is SGHRS and CDR2 YFSETQ. Trimming removed 6 bases from V and 0 bases from J, with 15 bases in between. The CDR3 totals 15 residues. CDR3 DNA: TGCGCCAGCACGGAAGTGGGCCAGCTGAACACTGAAGCTTTCTTT. Its protein is CASTEVGQLNTEAFF.

This clone was seen only a few times. The CDR3 reads CASSAPGYTEAFF. In DNA, the CDR3 is TGTGCCAGCAGTGCCCCGGGTTACACTGAAGCTTTCTTT. The genes are TRBV12-3 or TRBV12-4 and TRBJ1-1; unclear D gene. Trimming took 5 bases from V and 3 from J, leaving 10 bases between them. The CDR3 is made up of 13 amino acids.

This clone was counted a single time. The rearrangement links TRBV4-3 to TRBJ1-1; 9 nucleotides align to TRBD1. V trimming: 3 bases; J trimming: 5 bases; junction bases outside the gene matches: 4. CDR1 and CDR2 (germline): LGHNA, YSLEER. The CDR3 length is 14 residues. CDR3 sequence reads: CASSQRQGGTEAFF. CDR3 bases: TGCGCCAGCAGCCAGAGACAGGGGGGGACTGAAGCTTTCTTT.

The chain combines TRBV27 with TRBJ2-1, with D perhaps TRBD2 (7 bases). The CDR3 consists of 16 residues. V lost 2 bases and J lost 0, with 11 bases in between. In germline, CDR1 is MNHEY, CDR2 SMNVEV (reference sequence). DNA of the CDR3: TGTGCCAGCAGTTTACGGGGGGCGCTCTCCTACAATGAGCAGTTCTTC. It yields the protein CASSLRGALSYNEQFF.

The chain couples TRBV7-6 to TRBJ2-2; TRBD1 agrees at 7 bases. J gave up 7 bases and V 4 bases, and 6 bases lay outside the gene matches. The germline V gene has CDR1 SGHVS and CDR2 FNYEAQ. This CDR3 contains 14 residues. The CDR3: CASSSQGFIGELFF. DNA of the CDR3: TGTGCCAGCAGCTCACAGGGGTTTATCGGGGAGCTGTTTTTT.

V gene TRBV7-6 combines with J gene TRBJ2-7; 11 bases are shared with TRBD2. V shed 5 bases, J shed 3 bases, and the junction held 9 bases outside the gene matches. The CDR3 has 16 residues. Germline V gene sequence: CDR1 SGHVS, CDR2 FNYEAQ. The CDR3 DNA reads as TGTGCCAGCAGCCCGCACCTCGGACTAGCGGGCTACGAGCAGTACTTC. Its translation: CASSPHLGLAGYEQYF.

The chain combines TRBV5-6 with TRBJ2-7; D might be TRBD2 (7 bases). The CDR3 is 12 residues long. The V end was cut by 1 base, the J end by 11 bases, with 13 bases between. The germline CDR1 and CDR2 sequences are SGHDT and YYEEEE. DNA for the CDR3: TGTGCCAGCAGCTTGCCCTCGGGGGGCAAGTACTTC. Translated, it gives CASSLPSGGKYF. Drawing the rest from reference TRBV5-6 and TRBJ2-7, the complete variable domain is DAGVTQSPTHLIKTRGQQVTLRCSPKSGHDTVSWYQQALGQGPQFIFQYYEEEERQRGNFPDRFSGHQFPNYSSELNVNALLLGDSALYLCASSLPSGGKYFGPGTRLTVT.

V is TRBV5-5 and J is TRBJ1-6, with D possibly TRBD1 on 5 matching bases. Germline assignment: CDR1 SGHKS and CDR2 YYEKEE (reference sequence). V was cut by 5 bases and J by 9 bases, with 15 bases left in between. CDR3 length equals 14 residues. This chain's CDR3 is CASRLPGGGSPLHF. The CDR3 DNA reads as TGTGCCAGCAGGTTACCGGGGGGGGGTTCACCCCTCCACTTT.

The sample holds one count of this clone. The rearrangement joins TRBV6-5 to TRBJ1-2; 7 bases line up with TRBD1. This CDR3 contains 14 residues. With V trimmed by 8 bases and J by 8 bases, 14 bases remained unmatched. From germline, CDR1 is MNHEY and CDR2 SVGAGI. CDR3 region: CASRRQGALRGYTF. The CDR3 coding sequence is TGTGCCAGCCGACGACAGGGAGCTCTTCGAGGCTACACCTTC.

The genes are TRBV29-1 and TRBJ1-2; TRBD1 agrees at 7 bases. Germline V gene sequence: CDR1 SQVTM, CDR2 ANQGSEA. V shed 0 bases, J shed 5 bases, and the junction held 6 bases outside the gene matches. The CDR3 extends over 14 amino acids. DNA of the CDR3: TGCAGCGTTGAAGATTCACAGGGGTTTTATGGCTACACCTTC. It encodes CSVEDSQGFYGYTF.

The chain couples TRBV30 to TRBJ2-3; the match to TRBD2 covers 9 bases. V lost 3 bases, J lost 2 bases, and 3 bases stayed unmatched. CDR1 GTSNPN and CDR2 SVGIG come from the germline V gene (reference sequence). This CDR3 has 14 amino acids. CDR3 DNA sequence: TGTGCCTGGAGGCTAGCGGGGTCCACAGATACGCAGTATTTT. Encoded protein: CAWRLAGSTDTQYF.

The chain is built from TRBV29-1 and TRBJ1-5; 9 bases fit TRBD1. The CDR3 has 17 amino acids. V lost 7 bases, J lost 0 bases, and 13 bases stayed unmatched. Germline lookup yields CDR1 SQVTM and CDR2 ANQGSEA. The CDR3 nucleotides are TGCAGCGATCCACAGGGGGCTAAGAGACATAGCAATCAGCCCCAGCATTTT. This sequence encodes CSDPQGAKRHSNQPQHF.

The V call is TRBV4-1, the J call TRBJ1-4; D gene unclear. Between the trimmed V and J ends, which lost 2 bases and 5 bases, there was a span of 18 bases. The CDR3 covers 17 residues. Germline V gene data show CDR1 as MGHRA and CDR2 as YSYEKL. CDR3 nucleotide sequence: TGCGCCAGCAGCCAAATCCTCTTACAGATTTCGAATGAAAAACTGTTTTTT. Amino acids: CASSQILLQISNEKLFF.

This clone has only one observation. This sequence joins TRBV11-2 and TRBJ1-1; no clear D gene. CDR3 size: 12 residues. CDR1 is SGHAT and CDR2 is FQNNGV in the germline V gene. V lost 6 bases and J 4 bases, leaving 9 bases between the germline ends. In DNA form, the CDR3 reads TGTGCCAGCAGTTACCTTAGCACTGAAGCTTTCTTT. Protein product: CASSYLSTEAFF.

The V call is TRBV30, the J call TRBJ2-1; possibly TRBD1 for D (6 bases). V was pared by 4 bases and J by 3 bases, with 19 bases between. This CDR3 has 16 amino acids. The germline gives CDR1 GTSNPN, CDR2 SVGIG (reference sequence). The CDR3 sequence: CAWTYMGAQIYNEQFF. The CDR3 DNA reads as TGTGCCTGGACCTACATGGGGGCCCAGATCTACAATGAGCAGTTCTTC.

The V and J genes are TRBV2 and TRBJ2-1; 10 nucleotides line up with TRBD2. Germline V gene lookup returns CDR1 SNHLY and CDR2 FYNNEI. The length of the CDR3 is 17 residues. V dropped 2 bases and J dropped 5; count of bases not matched to a gene: 9. The CDR3 DNA sequence: TGTGCCAGCAGTGAACCTCGCGGGACTAGCGCAGACAATGAGCAGTTCTTC. Translation: CASSEPRGTSADNEQFF.

The J gene is TRBJ1-6, the V gene TRBV5-1; D remains ambiguous. The CDR3 spans 14 residues. Germline V gives CDR1 SGHRS, CDR2 YFSETQ. Trimming left V 6 bases short and J 0 bases short, with 7 bases between. DNA of the CDR3: TGCGCCAGCAAGGAGGGCTCCTATAATTCACCCCTCCACTTT. It specifies CASKEGSYNSPLHF.

V is TRBV19 and J is TRBJ2-3, with 8 bases identical to TRBD2. V shed 1 base and J 5 bases; nucleotides not matched to a gene: 5. This CDR3 has 15 residues. Germline CDR1 reads LNHDA; CDR2 reads SQIVND (reference sequence). CDR3 nucleotide sequence: TGTGCCAGTAGTATAGCACGGGGGGGCCAAGATACGCAGTATTTT. Translating it yields CASSIARGGQDTQYF.